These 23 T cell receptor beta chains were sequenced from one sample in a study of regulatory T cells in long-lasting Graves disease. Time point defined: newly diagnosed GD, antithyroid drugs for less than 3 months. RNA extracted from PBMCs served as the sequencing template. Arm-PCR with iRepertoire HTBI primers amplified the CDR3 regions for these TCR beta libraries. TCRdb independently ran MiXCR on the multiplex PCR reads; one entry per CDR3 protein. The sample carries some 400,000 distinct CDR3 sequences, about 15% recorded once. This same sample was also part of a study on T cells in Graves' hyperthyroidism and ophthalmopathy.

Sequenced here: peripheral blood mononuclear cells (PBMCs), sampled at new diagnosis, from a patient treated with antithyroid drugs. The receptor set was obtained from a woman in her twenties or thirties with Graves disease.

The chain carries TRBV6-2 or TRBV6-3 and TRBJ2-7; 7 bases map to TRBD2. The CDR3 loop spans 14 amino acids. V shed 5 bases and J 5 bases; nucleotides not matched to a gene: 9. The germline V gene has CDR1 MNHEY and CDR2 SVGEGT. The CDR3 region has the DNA TGTGCCAGCAGTGAAAAGCCTAGCGGAAACGAGCAGTACTTC. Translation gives CASSEKPSGNEQYF.

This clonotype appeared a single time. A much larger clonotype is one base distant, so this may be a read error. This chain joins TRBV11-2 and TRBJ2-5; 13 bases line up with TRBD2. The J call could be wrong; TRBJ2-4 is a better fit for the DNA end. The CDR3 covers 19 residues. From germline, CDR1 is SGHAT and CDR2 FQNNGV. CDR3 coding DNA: TGTGCCGGCAGCCTTCGGACTAGCGGGAGTCTTCTAGCCAAAAACATTCAGTACTTC. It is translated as CAGSLRTSGSLLAKNIQYF.

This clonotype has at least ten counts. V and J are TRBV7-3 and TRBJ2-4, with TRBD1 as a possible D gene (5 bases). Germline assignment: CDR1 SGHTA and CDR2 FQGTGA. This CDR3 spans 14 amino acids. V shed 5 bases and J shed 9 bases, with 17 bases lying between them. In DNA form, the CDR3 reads TGTGCCAGCAGCCTTGACAGTTCCAAAGCCATTCAGTACTTC. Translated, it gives CASSLDSSKAIQYF.

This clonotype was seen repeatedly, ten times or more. CDR3 sequence (DNA): TGTGCCAGCACGCCCGGAGGGACTAGCGGATCCTACGAGCAGTACTTC. Translation: CASTPGGTSGSYEQYF. The chain combines TRBV6-1 with TRBJ2-7; the match to TRBD2 covers 11 bases. V lost 7 bases, J lost 1 base, and 9 bases stayed unmatched. The length of the CDR3 is 16 residues. The germline V gene has CDR1 MNHNS and CDR2 SASEGT.

For the CDR3, the DNA is TGTGCCATCAGTGGTTCTGGGGTCGAGACCCAGTACTTC. Translating gives CAISGSGVETQYF. J is TRBJ2-5 and V is TRBV10-3; D is ambiguous. In germline, CDR1 is ENHRY, CDR2 SYGVKD. Deletions cut 4 bases from V and 5 bases from J, with 11 bases between. This CDR3 spans 13 amino acids.

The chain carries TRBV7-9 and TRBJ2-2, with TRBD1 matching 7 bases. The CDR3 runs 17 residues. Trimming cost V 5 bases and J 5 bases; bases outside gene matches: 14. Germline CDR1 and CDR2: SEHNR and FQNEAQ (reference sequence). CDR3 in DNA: TGTGCCAGCAGCCCTTATAGGTGGGACAGTGATACCGGGGAGCTGTTTTTT. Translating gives CASSPYRWDSDTGELFF.

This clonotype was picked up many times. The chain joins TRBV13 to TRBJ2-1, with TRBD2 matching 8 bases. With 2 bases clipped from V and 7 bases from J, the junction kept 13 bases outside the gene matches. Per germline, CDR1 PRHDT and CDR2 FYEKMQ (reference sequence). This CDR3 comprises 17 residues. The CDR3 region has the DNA TGTGCCAGCAGCTTATTCCACCTAAGCGGGGGCCCAAATGAGCAGTTCTTC. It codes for CASSLFHLSGGPNEQFF.

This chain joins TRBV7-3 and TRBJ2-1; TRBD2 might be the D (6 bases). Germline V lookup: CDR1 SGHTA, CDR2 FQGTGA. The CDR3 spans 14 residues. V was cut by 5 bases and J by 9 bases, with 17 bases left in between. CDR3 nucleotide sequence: TGTGCCAGCAGCCCACTAGCCACTGGGGGTGAGCAGTTCTTC. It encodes CASSPLATGGEQFF.

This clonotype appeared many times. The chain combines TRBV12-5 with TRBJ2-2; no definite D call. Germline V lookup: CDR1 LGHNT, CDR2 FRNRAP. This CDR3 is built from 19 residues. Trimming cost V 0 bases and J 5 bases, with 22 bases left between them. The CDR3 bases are TGTGCTAGTGGTTTGGTACCCGAAACGCTTCAGCTGGGGACCGGGGAGCTGTTTTTT. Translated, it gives CASGLVPETLQLGTGELFF.

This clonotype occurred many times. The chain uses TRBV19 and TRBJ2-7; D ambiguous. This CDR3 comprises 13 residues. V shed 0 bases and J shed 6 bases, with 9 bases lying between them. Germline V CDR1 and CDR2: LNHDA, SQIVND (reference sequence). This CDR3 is CASSIEGSREQYF. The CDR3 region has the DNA TGTGCCAGTAGTATAGAAGGTAGCCGCGAGCAGTACTTC.

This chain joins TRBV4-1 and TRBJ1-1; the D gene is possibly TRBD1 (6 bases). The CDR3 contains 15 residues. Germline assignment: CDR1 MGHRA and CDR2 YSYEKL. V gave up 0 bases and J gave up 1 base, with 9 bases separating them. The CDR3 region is CASSQEETGNTEAFF. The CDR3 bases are TGCGCCAGCAGCCAAGAAGAGACAGGGAACACTGAAGCTTTCTTT.

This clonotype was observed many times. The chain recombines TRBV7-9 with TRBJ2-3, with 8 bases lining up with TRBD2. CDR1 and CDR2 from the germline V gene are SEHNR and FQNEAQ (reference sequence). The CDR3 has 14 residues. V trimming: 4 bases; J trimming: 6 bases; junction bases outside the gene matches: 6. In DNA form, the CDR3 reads TGTGCCAGCAGCTCAGTAGCGGGATCTGATACGCAGTATTTT. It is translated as CASSSVAGSDTQYF.

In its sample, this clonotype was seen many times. The CDR3 region has the DNA TGTGCCAGCAGTGAAGTCGGGACGAGAACAGATACGCAGTATTTT. This translates into CASSEVGTRTDTQYF. This chain connects TRBV6-1 to TRBJ2-3; D could derive from TRBD1 or TRBD2 (5 bases each). V lost 1 base and J lost 3, with 11 bases in between. This CDR3 comprises 15 residues. CDR1 and CDR2 from the germline V gene are MNHNS and SASEGT.

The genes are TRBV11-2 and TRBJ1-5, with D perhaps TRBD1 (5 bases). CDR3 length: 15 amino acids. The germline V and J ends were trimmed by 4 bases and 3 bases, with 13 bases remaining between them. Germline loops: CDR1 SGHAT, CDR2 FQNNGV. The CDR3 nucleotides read TGTGCCAGCAGCTATGGAAGGGGTTCCAATCAGCCCCAGCATTTT. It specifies CASSYGRGSNQPQHF.

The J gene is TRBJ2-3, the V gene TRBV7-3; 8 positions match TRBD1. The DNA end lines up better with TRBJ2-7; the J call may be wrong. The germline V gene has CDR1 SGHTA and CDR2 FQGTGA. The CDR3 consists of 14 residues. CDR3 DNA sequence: TGTGCCAGCAGCCCCCGGGGGACAGGAGACGAGCAGTACTTC. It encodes CASSPRGTGDEQYF.

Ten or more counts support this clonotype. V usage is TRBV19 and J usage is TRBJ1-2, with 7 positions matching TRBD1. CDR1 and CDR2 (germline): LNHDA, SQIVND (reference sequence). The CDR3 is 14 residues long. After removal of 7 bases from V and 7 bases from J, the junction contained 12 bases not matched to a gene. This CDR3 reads CASIPPGQRTGYTF. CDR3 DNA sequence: TGTGCCAGTATACCTCCGGGACAGAGGACTGGCTACACCTTC.

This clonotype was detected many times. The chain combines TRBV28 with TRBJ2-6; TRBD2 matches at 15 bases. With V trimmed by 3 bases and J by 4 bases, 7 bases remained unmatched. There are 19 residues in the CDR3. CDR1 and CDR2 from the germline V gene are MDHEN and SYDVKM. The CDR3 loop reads CASSFPGLAGGSGANVLTF. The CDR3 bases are TGTGCCAGCAGTTTCCCGGGACTAGCGGGAGGATCAGGGGCCAACGTCCTGACTTTC.

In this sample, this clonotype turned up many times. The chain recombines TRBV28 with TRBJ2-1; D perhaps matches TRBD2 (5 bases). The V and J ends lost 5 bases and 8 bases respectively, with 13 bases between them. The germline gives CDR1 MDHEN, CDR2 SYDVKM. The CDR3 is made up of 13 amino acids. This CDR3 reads CASSPPPGYEQFF. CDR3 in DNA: TGTGCCAGCAGTCCCCCCCCGGGGTATGAGCAGTTCTTC. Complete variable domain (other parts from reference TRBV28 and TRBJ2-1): DVKVTQSSRYLVKRTGEKVFLECVQDMDHENMFWYRQDPGLGLRLIYFSYDVKMKEKGDIPEGYSVSREKKERFSLILESASTNQTSMYLCASSPPPGYEQFFGPGTRLTVL.

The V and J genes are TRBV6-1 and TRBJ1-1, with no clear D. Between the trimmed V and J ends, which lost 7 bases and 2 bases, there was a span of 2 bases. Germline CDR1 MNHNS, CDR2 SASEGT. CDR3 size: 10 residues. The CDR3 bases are TGTGCCAGCATCAACACTGAAGCTTTCTTT. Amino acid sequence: CASINTEAFF.

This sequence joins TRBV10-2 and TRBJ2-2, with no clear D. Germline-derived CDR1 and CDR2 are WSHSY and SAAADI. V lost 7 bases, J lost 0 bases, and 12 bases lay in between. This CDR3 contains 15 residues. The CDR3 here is CASISNSANTGELFF. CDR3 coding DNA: TGCGCCAGCATCAGTAACTCCGCGAACACCGGGGAGCTGTTTTTT.

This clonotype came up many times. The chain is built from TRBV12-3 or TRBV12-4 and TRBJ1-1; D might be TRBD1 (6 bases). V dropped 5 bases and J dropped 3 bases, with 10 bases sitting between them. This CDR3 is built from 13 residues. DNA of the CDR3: TGTGCCAGCAGTATAGGGGGGTACACTGAAGCTTTCTTT. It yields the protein CASSIGGYTEAFF.

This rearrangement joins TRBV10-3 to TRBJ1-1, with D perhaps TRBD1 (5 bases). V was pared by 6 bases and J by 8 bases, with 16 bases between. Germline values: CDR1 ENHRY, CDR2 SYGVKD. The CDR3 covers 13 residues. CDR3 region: CAISVTDSREAFF. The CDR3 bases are TGTGCCATCAGCGTCACTGACAGCAGAGAAGCTTTCTTT.

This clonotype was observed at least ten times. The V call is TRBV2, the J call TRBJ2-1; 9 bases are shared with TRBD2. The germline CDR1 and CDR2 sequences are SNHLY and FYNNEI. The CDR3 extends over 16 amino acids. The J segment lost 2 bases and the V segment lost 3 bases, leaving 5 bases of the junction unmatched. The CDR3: CASSDPSGNTYNEQFF. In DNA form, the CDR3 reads TGTGCCAGCAGTGACCCTAGCGGGAACACCTACAATGAGCAGTTCTTC.